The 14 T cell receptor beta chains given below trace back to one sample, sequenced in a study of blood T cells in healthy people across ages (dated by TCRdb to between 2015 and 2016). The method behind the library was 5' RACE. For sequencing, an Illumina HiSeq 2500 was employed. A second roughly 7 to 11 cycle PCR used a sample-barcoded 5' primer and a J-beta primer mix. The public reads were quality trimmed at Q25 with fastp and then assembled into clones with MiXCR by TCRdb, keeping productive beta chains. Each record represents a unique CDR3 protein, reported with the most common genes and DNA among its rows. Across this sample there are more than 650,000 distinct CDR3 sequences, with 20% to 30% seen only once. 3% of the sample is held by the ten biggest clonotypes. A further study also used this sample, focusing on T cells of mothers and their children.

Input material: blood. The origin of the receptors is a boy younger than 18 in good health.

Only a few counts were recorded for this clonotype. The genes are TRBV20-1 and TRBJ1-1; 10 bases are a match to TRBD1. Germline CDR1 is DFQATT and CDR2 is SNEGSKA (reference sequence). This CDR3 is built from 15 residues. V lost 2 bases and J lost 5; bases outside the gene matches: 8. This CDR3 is CSARQAGTGETEAFF. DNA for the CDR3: TGCAGTGCTAGACAAGCCGGGACAGGGGAGACTGAAGCTTTCTTT.

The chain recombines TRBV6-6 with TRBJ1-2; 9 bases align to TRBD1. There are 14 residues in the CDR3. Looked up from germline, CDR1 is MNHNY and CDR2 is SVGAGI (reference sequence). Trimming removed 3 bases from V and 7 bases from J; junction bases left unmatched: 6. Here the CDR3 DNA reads TGTGCCAGCAGTTATTCGGGACAGGGCGGTGGCTACACCTTC. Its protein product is CASSYSGQGGGYTF.

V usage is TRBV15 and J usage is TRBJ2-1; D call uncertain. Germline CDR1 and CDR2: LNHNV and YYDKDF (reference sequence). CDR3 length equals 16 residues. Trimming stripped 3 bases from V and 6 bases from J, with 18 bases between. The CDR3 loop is CATSSFHAGPLNEQFF. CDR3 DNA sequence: TGTGCCACCAGCAGTTTCCACGCAGGCCCCCTCAATGAGCAGTTCTTC.

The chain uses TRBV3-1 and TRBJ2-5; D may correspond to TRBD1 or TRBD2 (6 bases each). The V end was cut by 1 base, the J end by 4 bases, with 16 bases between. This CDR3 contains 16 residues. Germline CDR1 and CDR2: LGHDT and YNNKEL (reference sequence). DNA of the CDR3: TGTGCCAGCAGCCAAGCCCGGGGGCGAAGCCCAGAGACCCAGTACTTC. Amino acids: CASSQARGRSPETQYF.

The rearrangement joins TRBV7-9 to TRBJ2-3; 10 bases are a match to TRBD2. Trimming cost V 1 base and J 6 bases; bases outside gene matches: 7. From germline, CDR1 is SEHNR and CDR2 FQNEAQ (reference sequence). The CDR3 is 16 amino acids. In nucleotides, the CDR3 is TGTGCCAGCAGCTTAGGGCTAGCGGGGGTCAGGGATACGCAGTATTTT. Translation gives CASSLGLAGVRDTQYF.

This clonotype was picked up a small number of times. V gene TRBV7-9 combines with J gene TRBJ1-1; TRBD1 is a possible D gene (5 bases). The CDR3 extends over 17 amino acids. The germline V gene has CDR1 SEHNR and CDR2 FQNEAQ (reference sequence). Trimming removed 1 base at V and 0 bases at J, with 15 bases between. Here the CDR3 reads CASSLERTREVNTEAFF. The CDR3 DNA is TGTGCCAGCAGCTTAGAGCGGACAAGGGAGGTGAACACTGAAGCTTTCTTT. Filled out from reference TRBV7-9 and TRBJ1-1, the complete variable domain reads DTGVSQNPRHKITKRGQNVTFRCDPISEHNRLYWYRQTLGQGPEFLTYFQNEAQLEKSRLLSDRFSAERPKGSFSTLEIQRTEQGDSAMYLCASSLERTREVNTEAFFGQGTRLTVV.

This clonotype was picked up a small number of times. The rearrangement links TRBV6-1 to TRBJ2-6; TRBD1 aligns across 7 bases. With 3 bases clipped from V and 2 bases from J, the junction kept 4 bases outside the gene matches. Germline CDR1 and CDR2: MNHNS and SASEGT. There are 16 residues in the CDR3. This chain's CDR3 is CASSETDRAGANVLTF. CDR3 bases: TGTGCCAGCAGTGAGACCGACAGGGCTGGGGCCAACGTCCTGACTTTC.

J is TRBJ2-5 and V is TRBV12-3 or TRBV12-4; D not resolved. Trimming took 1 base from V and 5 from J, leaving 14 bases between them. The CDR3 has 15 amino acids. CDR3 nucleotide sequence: TGTGCCAGCAGTTTAGAATGGTTGCGGCCGGAGACCCAGTACTTC. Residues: CASSLEWLRPETQYF.

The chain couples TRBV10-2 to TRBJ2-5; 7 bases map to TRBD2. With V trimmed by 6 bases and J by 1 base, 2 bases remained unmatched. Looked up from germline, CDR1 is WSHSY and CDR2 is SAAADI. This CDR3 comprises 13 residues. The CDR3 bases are TGCGCCAGCAGATCGGGGGGCCAAGAGACCCAGTACTTC. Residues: CASRSGGQETQYF.

Here the CDR3 reads CASSVSGGGPDTQYF. CDR3 sequence (DNA): TGTGCCAGCAGCGTAAGTGGGGGGGGCCCAGATACGCAGTATTTT. This sequence joins TRBV9 and TRBJ2-3; the D gene is possibly TRBD2 (7 bases). V lost 1 base and J lost 4, with 13 bases in between. This CDR3 is built from 15 residues. Germline assignment: CDR1 SGDLS and CDR2 YYNGEE.

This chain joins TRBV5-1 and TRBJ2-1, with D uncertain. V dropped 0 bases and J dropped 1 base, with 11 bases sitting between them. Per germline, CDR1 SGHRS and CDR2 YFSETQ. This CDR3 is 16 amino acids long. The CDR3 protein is CASSLGESSSYNEQFF. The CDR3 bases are TGCGCCAGCAGCTTGGGAGAGTCAAGTTCCTACAATGAGCAGTTCTTC. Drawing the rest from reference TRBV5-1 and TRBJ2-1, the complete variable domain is KAGVTQTPRYLIKTRGQQVTLSCSPISGHRSVSWYQQTPGQGLQFLFEYFSETQRNKGNFPGRFSGRQFSNSRSEMNVSTLELGDSALYLCASSLGESSSYNEQFFGPGTRLTVL.

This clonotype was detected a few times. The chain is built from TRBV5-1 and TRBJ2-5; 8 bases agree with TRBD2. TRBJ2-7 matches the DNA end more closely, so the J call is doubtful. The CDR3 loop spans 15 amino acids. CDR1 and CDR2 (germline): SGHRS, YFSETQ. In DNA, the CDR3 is TGCGCCAGCAGCCCCCCGGGACTAGACGACCACGAGCAGTACTTC. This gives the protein CASSPPGLDDHEQYF.

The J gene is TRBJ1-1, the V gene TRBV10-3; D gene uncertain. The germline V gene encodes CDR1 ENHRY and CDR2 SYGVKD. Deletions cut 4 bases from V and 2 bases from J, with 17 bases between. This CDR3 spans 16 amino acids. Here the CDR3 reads CAISVRRWEGNTEAFF. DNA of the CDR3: TGTGCCATCAGTGTCCGTCGGTGGGAGGGAAACACTGAAGCTTTCTTT.

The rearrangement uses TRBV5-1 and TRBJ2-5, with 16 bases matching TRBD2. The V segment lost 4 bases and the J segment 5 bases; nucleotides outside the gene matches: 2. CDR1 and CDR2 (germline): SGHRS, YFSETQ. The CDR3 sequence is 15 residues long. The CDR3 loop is CASSMGLAGGETQYF. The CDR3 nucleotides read TGCGCCAGCAGCATGGGACTAGCGGGGGGGGAGACCCAGTACTTC.